Presented here are 21 T cell receptor beta chains from one specimen sequenced in a study of blood T cell repertoires in COVID-19. Measured with immunoSEQ multiplex PCR; TCRdb has only the in-frame clones, and not every one. The sample shows about 250,000 clones, over 80% of them seen only once. Material for sequencing was peripheral blood. The receptor set was obtained from a man in his forties with acute or convalescent COVID-19.

The chain carries TRBV21-1 and TRBJ2-7; the table's D call of TRBD2 was not tested on the DNA. TRBV21-1 is a listed pseudogene. CDR3 length equals 9 residues. For the CDR3, the DNA is TGTGCCAGCACCTCCGAGCAGTACTTC. Translated, it gives CASTSEQYF.

The J gene is TRBJ1-5, the V gene TRBV27; D is ambiguous. CDR1 and CDR2 (germline): MNHEY, SMNVEV (reference sequence). The ends were cut back, 6 bases at V and 1 base at J, with 13 bases in the middle. The CDR3 has 15 residues. The chain's CDR3 is CASSPSWASNQPQHF. CDR3 DNA: TGTGCCAGCAGCCCCTCATGGGCCAGCAATCAGCCCCAGCATTTT.

This chain links TRBV2 with TRBJ1-2; D possibly corresponds to TRBD1 (5 bases). Germline V gives CDR1 SNHLY, CDR2 FYNNEI. V lost 2 bases and J lost 8, with 12 bases in between. CDR3 size: 13 residues. The CDR3 DNA is TGTGCCAGCAGTGAATTCTTACAGGAGGGCTACACCTTC. Its translation: CASSEFLQEGYTF. The full variable domain, completed using reference TRBV2 and TRBJ1-2, is EPEVTQTPSHQVTQMGQEVILRCVPISNHLYFYWYRQILGQKVEFLVSFYNNEISEKSEIFDDQFSVERPDGSNFTLKIRSTKLEDSAMYFCASSEFLQEGYTFGSGTRLTVV.

This chain links TRBV18 with TRBJ1-1; D gene uncertain. CDR1 is KGHSH and CDR2 is LQKENI in the germline V gene. CDR3 size: 15 residues. Trimming cost V 5 bases and J 5 bases, with 18 bases left between them. This CDR3 reads CASSRAGVGGTEAFF. CDR3 in DNA: TGTGCCAGCTCAAGGGCGGGTGTAGGAGGAACTGAAGCTTTCTTT.

This clone was counted a few times. The CDR3 DNA sequence: TGCAGCGCCGGTCGGGGGAGCATGAACACTGAAGCTTTCTTT. Amino acids: CSAGRGSMNTEAFF. The chain is built from TRBV29-1 and TRBJ1-1; D possibly corresponds to TRBD1 (5 bases). This CDR3 is 14 amino acids long. Trimming stripped 7 bases from V and 0 bases from J, with 15 bases between. Per germline, CDR1 SQVTM and CDR2 ANQGSEA. The full variable domain, completed using reference TRBV29-1 and TRBJ1-1, is SAVISQKPSRDICQRGTSLTIQCQVDSQVTMMFWYRQQPGQSLTLIATANQGSEATYESGFVIDKFPISRPNLTFSTLTVSNMSPEDSSIYLCSAGRGSMNTEAFFGQGTRLTVV.

The J gene is TRBJ2-7, the V gene TRBV21-1; no check of the table's D call, TRBD2, against the DNA was made. TRBV21-1 is noted as a pseudogene. The CDR3 is made up of 18 amino acids. The CDR3 here is CASNPQGLAGETAYEQYF. CDR3 nucleotides: TGTGCCAGCAACCCCCAGGGGCTAGCGGGAGAGACCGCCTACGAGCAGTACTTC.

This clone was detected many times. The V gene is TRBV3-1 (or the pseudogene TRBV3-2), the J gene TRBJ1-1; 9 nucleotides agree with TRBD1. This CDR3 has 16 amino acids. Germline V gene lookup returns CDR1 LGHDT and CDR2 YNNKEL (reference sequence). V trimming: 4 bases; J trimming: 6 bases; junction bases outside the gene matches: 12. The CDR3 loop is CASSPPTGGSGSEAFF. CDR3 nucleotides: TGTGCCAGCAGCCCACCAACAGGGGGCTCAGGTTCTGAAGCTTTCTTT.

This rearrangement joins TRBV30 to TRBJ1-2; the D is unclear. V lost 7 bases to trimming and J lost 1 base, with 13 bases between them. Germline assignment: CDR1 GTSNPN and CDR2 SVGIG (reference sequence). The CDR3 is 13 amino acids. The CDR3 bases are TGTGCCTTAGGCGGTCCTTTTAACTATGGCTACACCTTC. The encoded protein is CALGGPFNYGYTF.

This chain links TRBV11-3 with TRBJ2-3, with 14 bases aligning to TRBD2. Germline-derived CDR1 and CDR2 are SGHNT and YENEEA. The CDR3 length is 19 residues. J gave up 0 bases and V 5 bases, and 10 bases lay outside the gene matches. Here the CDR3 DNA reads TGTGCCAGCAGCCGCGGACTAGCGGGAGGTTGGAACAGCACAGATACGCAGTATTTT. This codes for CASSRGLAGGWNSTDTQYF.

The chain has TRBV5-5 and TRBJ1-2; D gene uncertain. Trimming cost V 0 bases and J 7 bases, with 7 bases left between them. The CDR3 spans 12 residues. Per the germline V gene, CDR1 is SGHKS and CDR2 is YYEKEE (reference sequence). Here the CDR3 reads CASSLEAVGYTF. Here the CDR3 DNA reads TGTGCCAGCAGCTTGGAAGCGGTTGGCTACACCTTC.

The V call is TRBV7-3, the J call TRBJ2-2, with D unclear. The CDR3 runs to 15 residues. Germline CDR1 SGHTA, CDR2 FQGTGA. The V end lost 0 bases, the J end lost 4 bases, and 9 bases lay between the germline ends. The DNA for the CDR3 is TGTGCCAGCAGCTTAACGTTAACGGGCACCGGGGAGCTGTTTTTT. This codes for CASSLTLTGTGELFF.

The CDR3 coding sequence is TGTGCCAGCAGTTCACCCCGGGGCCAGGGGAATTACGAGCAGTACTTC. Translation: CASSSPRGQGNYEQYF. The rearrangement links TRBV27 to TRBJ2-7, with D possibly matching TRBD1 (6 bases). The CDR3 spans 16 residues. Germline-derived CDR1 and CDR2 are MNHEY and SMNVEV (reference sequence). Deletions cut 4 bases from V and 4 bases from J, with 20 bases between.

The chain is built from TRBV19 and TRBJ1-2; TRBD1 matches 8 bases. The junction had 7 bases not matched to a gene; V was cut back by 5 bases and J by 5 bases. CDR1 and CDR2 from the germline V gene are LNHDA and SQIVND (reference sequence). There are 14 residues in the CDR3. CDR3 DNA: TGTGCCAGTAGTCTCGGACAGGGACCTTATGGCTACACCTTC. This translates into CASSLGQGPYGYTF. The variable domain in full, with the rest retrieved from reference TRBV19 and TRBJ1-2, is DGGITQSPKYLFRKEGQNVTLSCEQNLNHDAMYWYRQDPGQGLRLIYYSQIVNDFQKGDIAEGYSVSREKKESFPLTVTSAQKNPTAFYLCASSLGQGPYGYTFGSGTRLTVV.

The J gene is TRBJ2-7, the V gene TRBV18, with 9 bases aligning to TRBD1. The CDR3 totals 15 residues. Germline trimming cut 5 bases from V and 2 bases from J; bases unmatched to any gene: 7. CDR1 and CDR2 from the germline V gene are KGHSH and LQKENI. CDR3 in DNA: TGTGCCAGCTCAGTCGGGACAGGGCCTACCTACGAGCAGTACTTC. This codes for CASSVGTGPTYEQYF.

V gene TRBV15 combines with J gene TRBJ1-4; 8 nucleotides line up with TRBD1. J gave up 6 bases and V 4 bases, and 7 bases lay outside the gene matches. From germline, CDR1 is LNHNV and CDR2 YYDKDF (reference sequence). The CDR3 runs to 15 residues. The CDR3 DNA is TGTGCCACCAGCATAAGGACAGGGACGGATGAAAAACTGTTTTTT. Protein: CATSIRTGTDEKLFF.

The gene calls are TRBV27 and TRBJ1-2; D remains ambiguous. The length of the CDR3 is 15 residues. V was pared by 7 bases and J by 4 bases, with 19 bases between. Germline lookup yields CDR1 MNHEY and CDR2 SMNVEV (reference sequence). The CDR3 spells CASTSPGVRGYGYTF. In DNA, the CDR3 is TGTGCCAGCACTTCCCCTGGCGTCCGGGGCTATGGCTACACCTTC.

The chain uses TRBV11-3 and TRBJ1-6; weak D call: TRBD1 (5 bases). This CDR3 region has 13 residues. Germline assignment: CDR1 SGHNT and CDR2 YENEEA. The V end was cut by 3 bases, the J end by 8 bases, with 8 bases between. CDR3 coding DNA: TGTGCCAGCAGCTTCGCCAGGGATTCACCCCTCCACTTT. This sequence encodes CASSFARDSPLHF.

The rearrangement links TRBV6-5 to TRBJ2-5; 14 bases are shared with TRBD2. With 5 bases clipped from V and 3 bases from J, the junction kept 2 bases outside the gene matches. The CDR3 covers 15 residues. The germline CDR1 and CDR2 sequences are MNHEY and SVGAGI. The CDR3 DNA reads TGTGCCAGCAGTCCGGGACTAGCGGGAGAAGAGACCCAGTACTTC. It encodes CASSPGLAGEETQYF.

The V and J genes are TRBV7-9 and TRBJ1-2; the D gene is possibly TRBD1 (6 bases). Germline CDR1 SEHNR, CDR2 FQNEAQ (reference sequence). The CDR3 is 14 residues long. Trimming took 5 bases from V and 1 from J, leaving 11 bases between them. CDR3 DNA sequence: TGTGCCAGCAGCGGTACAGGGCTTAACTATGGCTACACCTTC. Amino acid sequence: CASSGTGLNYGYTF.

This clone was counted many times. J is TRBJ2-1 and V is TRBV5-1; 10 nucleotides match TRBD1. The junction had 7 bases not matched to a gene; V was cut back by 1 base and J by 9 bases. CDR1 and CDR2 (germline): SGHRS, YFSETQ. There are 15 residues in the CDR3. The CDR3 sequence: CASSLTGQGTLEQFF. The CDR3 DNA is TGCGCCAGCAGCTTGACGGGACAGGGGACCCTTGAGCAGTTCTTC.

The chain links TRBV28 to TRBJ2-7; possibly TRBD1 for D (6 bases). The germline V gene encodes CDR1 MDHEN and CDR2 SYDVKM. Trimming took off 2 bases at V and 0 bases at J, with 11 bases between the two ends. This CDR3 has 15 residues. The CDR3 loop reads CASSLEGESSYEQYF. The CDR3 region has the DNA TGTGCCAGCAGTTTAGAGGGGGAGAGCTCCTACGAGCAGTACTTC.